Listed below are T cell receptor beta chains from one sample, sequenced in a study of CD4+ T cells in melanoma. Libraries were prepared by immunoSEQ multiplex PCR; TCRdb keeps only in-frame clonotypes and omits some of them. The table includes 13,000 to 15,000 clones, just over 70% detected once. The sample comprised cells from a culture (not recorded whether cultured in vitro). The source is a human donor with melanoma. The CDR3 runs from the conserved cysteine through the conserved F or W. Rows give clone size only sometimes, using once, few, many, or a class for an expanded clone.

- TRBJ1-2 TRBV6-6 CASSYSKLNYGYTF
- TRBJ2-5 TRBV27 CASSSRGIQETQYF
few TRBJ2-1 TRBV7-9 CASSRTGGPYNEQFF
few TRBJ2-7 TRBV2 CASSVDSSYEQYF
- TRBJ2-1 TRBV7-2 CASSRDSRGGTEQFF
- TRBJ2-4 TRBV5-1 CASHRGGAGNGKNIQYF
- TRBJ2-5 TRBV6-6 CASSLDRVETQYF
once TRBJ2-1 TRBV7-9 CASSSTGLAGSYNEQFF
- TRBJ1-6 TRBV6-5 CASSEEGNSPLHF
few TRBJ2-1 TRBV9 CASSVIAGGRGEQFF
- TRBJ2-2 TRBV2 CASSVNEGSAGELFF
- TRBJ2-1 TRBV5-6 CASSFEQKDYNEQFF
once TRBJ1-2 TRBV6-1 CASSSAANYGYTF
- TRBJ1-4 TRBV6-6 CASSPRTVSNEKLFF
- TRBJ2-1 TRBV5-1 CASSLGTGENEQFF
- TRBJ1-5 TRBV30 CAWSVKGTAGYQPQHF
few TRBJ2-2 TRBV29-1 CSVAGTGDTGELFF
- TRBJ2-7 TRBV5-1 CASSLGVSSYEQYF
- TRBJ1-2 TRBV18 CASSPNRGSNYGYTF
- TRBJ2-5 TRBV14 CASSRGRGDQETQYF